This T cell receptor (beta chain) was recovered during a study of preoperative IRX-2 immunotherapy in early breast cancer. V shed 6 bases, J shed 2 bases, and the junction held 7 bases outside the gene matches. Germline V gives CDR1 MDHEN, CDR2 SYDVKM. The CDR3 is 15 residues long. Treatment indicated: preoperative locoregional IRX-2 cytokine immunotherapy. Samples came from a phase Ib trial of preoperative locoregional IRX-2 cytokine immunotherapy. TCRdb keeps only in-frame clones here, not all; method: immunoSEQ multiplex PCR. This sample carries 40,000 to 50,000 clones, around three quarters of them seen once, and the ten largest clones take about 1%.

The sample was tumor tissue, taken after IRX-2 immunotherapy. The source of this sequence is a human donor with breast cancer. The chain employs TRBV28 and TRBJ2-4, with 7 bases lining up with TRBD1. This CDR3 reads CASRAGGITKNIQYF. DNA of the CDR3: TGTGCCAGCAGGGCAGGGGGTATTACCAAAAACATTCAGTACTTC.